The clone carrying this TCR beta chain was observed a few times. Its specificity is unknown. Investigators reverse transcribed all isolated RNA, so they sequenced expressed TCRB transcripts. Libraries were prepared by immunoSEQ multiplex PCR; TCRdb keeps only in-frame clonotypes and omits some of them. The sample includes about 150,000 clones, over 8.5% of them seen just once. These data come from a study of beta chain features in type 1 diabetes. Broader study findings: For type 1 diabetes patients, VDJ junctions showed fewer insertions and more deletions. Patients with Type 1 diabetes showed moderately but significantly shorter TCRB CDR3s in all four CD4+ subsets.

The CDR3 totals 13 residues. Germline lookup yields CDR1 LNHDA and CDR2 SQIVND (reference sequence). V lost 3 bases and J lost 1, with 6 bases in between. The V and J genes are TRBV19 and TRBJ2-5, with D perhaps TRBD1 or TRBD2 (5 bases each). Sequencing used central memory CD4+ T cells from blood. The source of this sequence is a man between 18 and 35 years old in good health. The CDR3 reads CASSMRGQETQYF. The CDR3 bases are TGTGCCAGTAGTATGAGGGGCCAAGAGACCCAGTACTTC.